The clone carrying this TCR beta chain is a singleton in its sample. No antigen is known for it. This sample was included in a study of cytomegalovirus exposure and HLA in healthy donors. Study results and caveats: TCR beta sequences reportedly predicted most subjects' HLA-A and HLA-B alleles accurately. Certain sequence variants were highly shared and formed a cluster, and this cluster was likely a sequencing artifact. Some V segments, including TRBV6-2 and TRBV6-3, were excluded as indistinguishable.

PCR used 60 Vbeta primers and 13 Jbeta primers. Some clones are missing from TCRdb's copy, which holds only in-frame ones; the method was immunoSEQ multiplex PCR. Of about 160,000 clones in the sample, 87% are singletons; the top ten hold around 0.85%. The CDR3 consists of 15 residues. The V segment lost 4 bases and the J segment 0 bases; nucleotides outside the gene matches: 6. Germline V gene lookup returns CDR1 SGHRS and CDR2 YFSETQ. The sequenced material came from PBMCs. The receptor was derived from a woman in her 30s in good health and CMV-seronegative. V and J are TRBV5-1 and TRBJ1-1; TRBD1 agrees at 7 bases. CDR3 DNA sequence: TGCGCCAGCAGCCCAGACAGGGCGGTGAACACTGAAGCTTTCTTT. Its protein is CASSPDRAVNTEAFF.